This T cell receptor (beta chain) stems from a study of CD8+CD57+ T cells in acquired aplastic anemia. CDR3 length: 14 residues. Germline V gene sequence: CDR1 LNHNV, CDR2 YYDKDF (reference sequence). The V gene lost 6 bases and the J gene lost 0 bases, with 9 bases spanning the gap. This clonotype is judged medium-sized. Genomic DNA served as template for TCR beta VDJ and CDR3 profiling. TCRdb passed the reads through MiXCR, listing each CDR3 protein once. The table shows tens of thousands of distinct CDR3 sequences, with around 55% occurring only once. The rearrangement uses TRBV15 and TRBJ2-1; possibly TRBD2 for D (5 bases). The material sequenced was sorted CD4+, CD8+, or CD8+CD57+ T cells (not recorded which) from PBMCs. This clonotype was sampled from a human donor in good health, serving as a control. This chain's CDR3 is CATRVASSYNEQFF. The CDR3 DNA reads TGTGCCACCAGAGTAGCGAGCTCCTACAATGAGCAGTTCTTC.